These 8 T cell receptor beta chains were sequenced from one sample in a study of control samples from healthy donors and cancer patients. The protocol was immunoSEQ multiplex PCR, while the TCRdb copy is restricted to in-frame clones and leaves out a portion. Of 120,000 to 150,000 clones in the sample, less than 95% were seen once. The sequenced material came from blood. The origin of the receptors is a man between 18 and 35 years old in good health.

Written as DNA, the CDR3 is TGTGCCAGCAGAGGACTAGCGGGAAACGAGCAGTACTTC. It is translated as CASRGLAGNEQYF. The gene calls are TRBV2 and TRBJ2-7; 12 bases are a match to TRBD2. V lost 6 bases to trimming and J lost 5 bases; unmatched junction nucleotides: 2. The CDR3 has 13 amino acids. Germline values: CDR1 SNHLY, CDR2 FYNNEI.

The gene calls are TRBV18 and TRBJ2-7; the match to TRBD1 covers 11 bases. CDR1 is KGHSH and CDR2 is LQKENI in the germline V gene. CDR3 length: 14 residues. Germline trimming cut 6 bases from V and 4 bases from J; bases unmatched to any gene: 5. The CDR3 here is CASSSGQGAYEQYF. As DNA, the CDR3 is TGTGCCAGCTCGTCAGGACAGGGGGCGTACGAGCAGTACTTC.

J is TRBJ2-3 and V is TRBV13; D might be TRBD1 (6 bases). The V and J ends lost 6 bases and 3 bases respectively, with 25 bases between them. There are 18 residues in the CDR3. The V gene's germline CDR1 is PRHDT and CDR2 FYEKMQ (reference sequence). As DNA, the CDR3 is TGTGCCAGCAGGCCAGAAGATAAAGCCAGGGGTTTAACAGATACGCAGTATTTT. Encoded protein: CASRPEDKARGLTDTQYF. The full variable domain, rest sourced from reference TRBV13 and TRBJ2-3, is AAGVIQSPRHLIKEKRETATLKCYPIPRHDTVYWYQQGPGQDPQFLISFYEKMQSDKGSIPDRFSAQQFSDYHSELNMSSLELGDSALYFCASRPEDKARGLTDTQYFGPGTRLTVL.

A single count supports this clone. The chain recombines TRBV30 with TRBJ1-2; tentative D call: TRBD1 (6 bases). V was cut by 1 base and J by 5 bases, with 11 bases left in between. In germline, CDR1 is GTSNPN, CDR2 SVGIG (reference sequence). The CDR3 has 13 residues. In DNA form, the CDR3 reads TGTGCCTGGAGTGGGGGGGCCCCTTATGGCTACACCTTC. As protein: CAWSGGAPYGYTF.

The V gene is TRBV5-4, the J gene TRBJ2-3; 8 bases are a match to TRBD1. Trimming cost V 4 bases and J 3 bases; bases outside gene matches: 7. The CDR3 sequence is 15 residues long. Germline values: CDR1 SGHNT, CDR2 YYREEE (reference sequence). CDR3 bases: TGTGCCAGCAGCCCGGGACAGGAGGGGACAGATACGCAGTATTTT. This encodes CASSPGQEGTDTQYF.

The chain carries TRBV6-6 and TRBJ1-5; D not certain. The ends were cut back, 5 bases at V and 0 bases at J, with 11 bases in the middle. Germline loops: CDR1 MNHNY, CDR2 SVGAGI (reference sequence). This CDR3 comprises 15 residues. The CDR3 is CASSPPGASNQPQHF. CDR3 DNA sequence: TGTGCCAGCAGTCCTCCGGGAGCTAGCAATCAGCCCCAGCATTTT.

In this sample, this clone turned up a few times. V usage is TRBV19 and J usage is TRBJ2-7; 9 bases agree with TRBD1. J was trimmed by 7 bases and V by 5 bases; bases with no gene match: 9. CDR1 is LNHDA, CDR2 SQIVND, per germline (reference sequence). The CDR3 length is 14 residues. The chain's CDR3 is CASSPRTGVEEQYF. In DNA form, the CDR3 reads TGTGCCAGTAGTCCACGGACAGGGGTAGAGGAGCAGTACTTC.

The chain recombines TRBV11-1 with TRBJ2-3; tentative D call: TRBD1 (5 bases). The V gene lost 3 bases and the J gene lost 3 bases, with 7 bases spanning the gap. The germline gives CDR1 SGHAT, CDR2 FQDESV (reference sequence). The CDR3 totals 13 residues. CDR3 sequence reads: CASSFQGTDTQYF. The CDR3 nucleotides read TGTGCCAGCAGCTTTCAGGGAACAGATACGCAGTATTTT. The complete variable domain, with remaining parts taken from reference TRBV11-1 and TRBJ2-3, reads EAEVAQSPRYKITEKSQAVAFWCDPISGHATLYWYRQILGQGPELLVQFQDESVVDDSQLPKDRFSAERLKGVDSTLKIQPAELGDSAMYLCASSFQGTDTQYFGPGTRLTVL.